This is a list of T cell receptor beta chains from one sample in a study of PD-L1 blockade in urothelial cancer. Some clones are missing from TCRdb's copy, which holds only in-frame ones; the method was immunoSEQ multiplex PCR. The sample records 45,000 to 50,000 clones, approximately 89% being singletons. Sequences were derived from PBMCs, sampled around atezolizumab (anti-PD-L1) treatment. The receptors stem from an elderly man with urothelial cancer. The CDR3 runs from the conserved cysteine through the conserved F or W. Fields, in order: V gene, clone size, J gene, D gene, CDR3 DNA, CDR3 protein. A D gene is named only where the DNA matches it firmly. A row's size may be missing; if present it is once, few, many or a size class.

TRBV27	once	TRBJ1-2	TRBD1	TGTGCCAGCAGTCCCAAGGGACAGGGGTACTACTATGGCTACACCTTC	CASSPKGQGYYYGYTF
TRBV28	.	TRBJ1-3	TRBD1	TGTGCCAGCAGTTTCGACAGGGGAACTGGAAACACCATATATTTT	CASSFDRGTGNTIYF
TRBV5-1	.	TRBJ2-2	.	TGCGCCAGCATGCGGGGAGGTACGGACACCGGGGAGCTGTTTTTT	CASMRGGTDTGELFF
TRBV27	.	TRBJ1-2	TRBD1	TGTGCCAGCAGTCCAATCTGGGACAGGGTAGAGTTCTATGGCTACACCTTC	CASSPIWDRVEFYGYTF
TRBV6-1	.	TRBJ2-5	.	TGTGCCAGCAGTGAAGTCTGGGGGGAAGGGGAGACCCAGTACTTC	CASSEVWGEGETQYF
TRBV18	.	TRBJ2-5	TRBD2	TGTGCCAGCTCATCCTATGGACTAGAGTCTCAGTACTTC	CASSSYGLESQYF
TRBV28	.	TRBJ2-1	TRBD2	TGTGCCAGCAGTCCCTCTGCGGGGGACTACTACAATGAGCAGTTCTTC	CASSPSAGDYYNEQFF
TRBV5-4	.	TRBJ1-1	TRBD1	TGTGCCAGCAGCAAGACCGGGACAGGGAACACTGAAGCTTTCTTT	CASSKTGTGNTEAFF
TRBV10-1	once	TRBJ2-2	.	TGCGCCAGCAGTGAAGAGTACACCGGGGAGCTGTTTTTT	CASSEEYTGELFF
TRBV5-8	.	TRBJ2-5	TRBD2	TGTGCCAGCAGCCCCGGGACTAGCGGGAGGCCCCACTTC	CASSPGTSGRPHF
TRBV5-5	.	TRBJ1-1	.	TGTGCCAGCAGCTTGGGAACAGGGAGAGCTTTCTTT	CASSLGTGRAFF
TRBV30	.	TRBJ2-4	.	TGTGCCTGGAAACCGACTAGCAAAAACATTCAGTACTTC	CAWKPTSKNIQYF
TRBV28	.	TRBJ1-5	.	TGTGCCAGCCGGGTAAGCAATCAGCCCCAGCATTTT	CASRVSNQPQHF
TRBV27	.	TRBJ1-1	.	TGTGCCAGCAGTTACCGGGACAAAGCTTTCTTT	CASSYRDKAFF
TRBV7-9	.	TRBJ2-1	.	TGTGCCAGCAGCCCTACCCCAGGGGACAATGAGCAGTTCTTC	CASSPTPGDNEQFF
TRBV28	.	TRBJ1-1	.	TGTGCCAGCAGTTTAGTGGGGGGCACTGAAGCTTTCTTT	CASSLVGGTEAFF
TRBV7-2	.	TRBJ2-3	.	TGTGCCAGCAGCCCGTCGGTGAAGGATACGCAGTATTTT	CASSPSVKDTQYF
TRBV5-1	.	TRBJ2-1	TRBD2	TGCGCCAGCAGCAGCGGGAGTTTGCTCAATGAGCAGTTCTTC	CASSSGSLLNEQFF
TRBV7-2	.	TRBJ1-5	.	TGTGCCAGCAGCCCGCGAGGGGGGGGTCAGAGCAATCAGCCCCAGCATTTT	CASSPRGGGQSNQPQHF
TRBV7-8	.	TRBJ2-1	.	TGTGCCAGCAGCACCCGGACTGGATACAATGAGCAGTTCTTC	CASSTRTGYNEQFF
TRBV5-1	.	TRBJ2-1	.	TGCGCCAGCAGCCTTAACAATGAGCAGTTCTTC	CASSLNNEQFF
TRBV27	.	TRBJ2-3	TRBD2	TGTGCCAGCAGTTTAATGGGCGGGAGAACAGATACGCAGTATTTT	CASSLMGGRTDTQYF
TRBV2	.	TRBJ2-7	TRBD1	TGTGCCAGCAGGCAGACAGGGGGCGCATCCTACGAGCAGTACTTC	CASRQTGGASYEQYF
TRBV6-1	.	TRBJ2-7	.	TGTGCCAGCAGTGACTCCGGGACACTTGCCTACGAGCAGTACTTC	CASSDSGTLAYEQYF
TRBV11-2	.	TRBJ1-1	TRBD1	TGTGCCAGCAGCTTAGATGGTGAGGGGGCCCACACTGAAGCTTTCTTT	CASSLDGEGAHTEAFF
TRBV7-2	.	TRBJ2-5	TRBD2	TGTGCCAGCAGCTTAGCCCCTTTGGGACTAGCGGGAGCCCCATCACGGGGCCAGTACTTC	CASSLAPLGLAGAPSRGQYF
TRBV5-1	.	TRBJ2-7	.	TGCGCCAGCAGCTTGGACAGGTCCTACGAGCAGTACTTC	CASSLDRSYEQYF
TRBV13	.	TRBJ2-3	TRBD2	TGTGCCTCCGGGACTAGCGGATACACAGATACGCAGTATTTT	CASGTSGYTDTQYF
TRBV2	.	TRBJ2-1	.	TGTGCCAGCATTGGCAGGCCATCCTACAATGAGCAGTTCTTC	CASIGRPSYNEQFF
TRBV5-1	.	TRBJ2-3	TRBD1	TGCGCCAGCAGCTTGGCCCAGGGGGCAACAGATACGCAGTATTTT	CASSLAQGATDTQYF
TRBV9	.	TRBJ2-1	TRBD2	TGTGCCAGTCGACCCGCGGGAGTGAGTAGCAATGAGCAGTTCTTC	CASRPAGVSSNEQFF
TRBV7-9	.	TRBJ2-1	TRBD1	TGTGCCAGCAGTACCGGGACAGGGTTCAACAATGAGCAGTTCTTC	CASSTGTGFNNEQFF
TRBV27	.	TRBJ1-5	.	TGTGCCAGCCGAGTCCTTCCGGGTTCCGATCAGCCCCAGCATTTT	CASRVLPGSDQPQHF
TRBV29-1	.	TRBJ2-7	.	TGCAGCGTAAAAAGGGGCTACGAGCAGTACTTC	CSVKRGYEQYF
TRBV28	.	TRBJ1-2	.	TGTGCCAGCAGTTTGTATTCTACGGCTAACTATGGCTACACCTTC	CASSLYSTANYGYTF
TRBV10-2	once	TRBJ2-2	TRBD2	TGCGCCAGCAGGGGACTAGCGGGACACACCGGGGAGCTGTTTTTT	CASRGLAGHTGELFF
TRBV10-2	few	TRBJ1-2	.	TGCGCCAGCAGTGAACTTAACTATGGCTACACCTTC	CASSELNYGYTF
TRBV28	.	TRBJ1-5	TRBD1	TGTGCCAGCAGTTCCTCCCTCCGGGACAGGGATCAGCCCCAGCATTTT	CASSSSLRDRDQPQHF
TRBV29-1	.	TRBJ2-1	TRBD2	TGCAGCGTTCAACGCGGGAGCTCCTACAATGAGCAGTTCTTC	CSVQRGSSYNEQFF
TRBV27	.	TRBJ2-3	TRBD2	TGTGCCAGCAGAGCTAGCGGGAGATGGACAGATACGCAGTATTTT	CASRASGRWTDTQYF
TRBV6-1	.	TRBJ2-5	TRBD1	TGTGCCAGCAGTGAAGCGAGGGACAGGGTTAGAGAGACCCAGTACTTC	CASSEARDRVRETQYF
TRBV11-2	.	TRBJ1-4	.	TGTGCCAGCAGCTTAAGAACAGGGCTTCAGGGCCTGTTTTTT	CASSLRTGLQGLFF
TRBV30	once	TRBJ2-3	.	TGTGCCTGGAGCACCCTTCTAGCGAGCGATACAGATACGCAGTATTTT	CAWSTLLASDTDTQYF
TRBV7-9	.	TRBJ1-1	TRBD1	TGTGCCAGCAGCCCCCGGGACAGAATGAACACTGAAGCTTTCTTT	CASSPRDRMNTEAFF
TRBV6-6	once	TRBJ2-5	TRBD1	TGTGCCAGCAGTGGTACAGGGACAGGTCACAAAGAGACCCAGTACTTC	CASSGTGTGHKETQYF
TRBV6-5	.	TRBJ2-3	TRBD2	TGTGCCAGCCCCCCCGGGACTAGCTTTACAGATACGCAGTATTTT	CASPPGTSFTDTQYF
TRBV7-9	.	TRBJ2-1	TRBD1	TGTGCCAGCAGCTTAGCCGGGACAGGGCTCAATGAGCAGTTCTTC	CASSLAGTGLNEQFF
TRBV5-1	few	TRBJ2-7	TRBD1	TGCGCCAGCAGCCCCGACAGGGAAAGGGGCGAGCAGTACTTC	CASSPDRERGEQYF
TRBV7-2	.	TRBJ2-7	.	TGTGCCAGCAGCTTGGGTCTAGCGCCCTACGAGCAGTACTTC	CASSLGLAPYEQYF
TRBV18	.	TRBJ2-7	.	TGTGCCAGCTCACCAGTCGCGGGCTCCTACGAGCAGTACTTC	CASSPVAGSYEQYF
TRBV10-1	once	TRBJ2-1	TRBD2	TGCGCCAGCAGTGAGTCGAAGGGACTAGTGGGTAATGAGCAGTTCTTC	CASSESKGLVGNEQFF